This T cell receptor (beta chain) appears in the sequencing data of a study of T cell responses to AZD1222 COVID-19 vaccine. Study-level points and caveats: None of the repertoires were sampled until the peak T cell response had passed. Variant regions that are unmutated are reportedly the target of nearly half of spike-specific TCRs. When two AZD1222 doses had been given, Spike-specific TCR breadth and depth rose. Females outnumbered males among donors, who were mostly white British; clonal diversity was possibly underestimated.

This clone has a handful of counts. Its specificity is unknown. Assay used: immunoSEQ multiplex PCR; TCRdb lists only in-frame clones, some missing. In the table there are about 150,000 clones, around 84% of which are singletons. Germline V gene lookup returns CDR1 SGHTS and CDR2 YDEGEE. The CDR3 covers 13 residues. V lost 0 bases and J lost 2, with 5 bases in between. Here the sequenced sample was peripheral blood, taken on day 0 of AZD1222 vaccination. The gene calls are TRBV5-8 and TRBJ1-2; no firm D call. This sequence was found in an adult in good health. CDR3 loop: CASSLVENYGYTF. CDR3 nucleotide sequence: TGTGCCAGCAGCTTGGTCGAAAACTATGGCTACACCTTC.